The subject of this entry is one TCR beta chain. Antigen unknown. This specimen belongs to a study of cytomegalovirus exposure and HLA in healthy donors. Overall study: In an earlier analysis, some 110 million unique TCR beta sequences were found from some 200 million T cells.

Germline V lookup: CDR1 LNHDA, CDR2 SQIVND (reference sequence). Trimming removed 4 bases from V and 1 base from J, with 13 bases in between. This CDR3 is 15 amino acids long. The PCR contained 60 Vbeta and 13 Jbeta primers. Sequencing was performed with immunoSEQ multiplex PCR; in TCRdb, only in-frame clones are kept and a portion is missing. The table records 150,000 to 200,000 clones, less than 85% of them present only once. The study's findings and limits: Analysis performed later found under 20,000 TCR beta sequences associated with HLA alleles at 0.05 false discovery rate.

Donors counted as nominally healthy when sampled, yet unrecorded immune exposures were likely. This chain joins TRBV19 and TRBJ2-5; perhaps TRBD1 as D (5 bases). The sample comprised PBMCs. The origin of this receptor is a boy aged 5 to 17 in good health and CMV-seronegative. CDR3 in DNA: TGTGCCAGTAGTAGGTCTACAGGTGGCCAAGAGACCCAGTACTTC. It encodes CASSRSTGGQETQYF.